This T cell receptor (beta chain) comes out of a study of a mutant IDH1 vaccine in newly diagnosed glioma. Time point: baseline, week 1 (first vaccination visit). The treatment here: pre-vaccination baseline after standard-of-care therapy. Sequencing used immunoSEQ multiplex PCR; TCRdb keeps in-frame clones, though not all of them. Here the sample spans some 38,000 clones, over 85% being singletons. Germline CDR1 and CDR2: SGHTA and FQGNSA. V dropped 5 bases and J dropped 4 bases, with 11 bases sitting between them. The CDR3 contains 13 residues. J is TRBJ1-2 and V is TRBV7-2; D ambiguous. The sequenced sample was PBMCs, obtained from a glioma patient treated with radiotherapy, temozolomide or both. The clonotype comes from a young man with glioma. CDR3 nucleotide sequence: TGTGCCAGCAGCCCAACCACGGCCTATGGCTACACCTTC. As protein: CASSPTTAYGYTF.